These T cell receptor beta chains were read from a single sample in a study of blood T cell repertoires in COVID-19. Using immunoSEQ multiplex PCR, the repertoire was profiled, and TCRdb retains in-frame clones only, with some absent. The sample holds about 270,000 clones, roughly 84% seen once. The sequencing input was peripheral blood. The receptors were gathered from a woman between 18 and 29 years old with acute or convalescent COVID-19. Each CDR3 is given with its conserved first and last residue. The D gene is left open where the match is weak. Only some rows state a clone size, as once, few, many or a class for expanded clones.

>TRBJ2-7|few|TRBV11-2|.
CASSLWGADEQYF
TGTGCCAGCAGCTTATGGGGAGCGGACGAGCAGTACTTC
>TRBJ1-3|.|TRBV18|TRBD1
CASSPGTGARSGNTIYF
TGTGCCAGCTCACCCGGGACAGGGGCGCGCTCTGGAAACACCATATATTTT
>TRBJ2-5|.|TRBV10-1|TRBD1
CASSESTGARETQYF
TGCGCCAGCAGTGAGTCAACAGGGGCCAGGGAGACCCAGTACTTC
>TRBJ1-2|.|TRBV29-1|TRBD1
CSAGQGINYGYTF
TGCAGCGCGGGACAGGGGATTAACTATGGCTACACCTTC
>TRBJ2-3|.|TRBV20-1|.
CSAPADTQYF
TGCAGTGCTCCCGCGGATACGCAGTATTTT
>TRBJ2-1|once|TRBV7-6|.
CASSASSYNEQFF
TGTGCCAGCAGCGCGTCTTCCTACAATGAGCAGTTCTTC
>TRBJ2-2|.|TRBV19|.
CASSIAGVNTGELFF
TGTGCCAGTAGTATAGCGGGAGTGAACACCGGGGAGCTGTTTTTT
>TRBJ2-7|.|TRBV9|TRBD2
CASSVGPSGSIYEQYF
TGTGCCAGCAGCGTAGGGCCTAGCGGGAGCATCTACGAGCAGTACTTC
>TRBJ2-3|once|TRBV3-1/TRBV3-2|TRBD2
CASSRKRLAGGTDTQYF
TGTGCCAGCAGCCGCAAGCGGTTGGCGGGGGGCACAGATACGCAGTATTTT
>TRBJ2-7|.|TRBV19|TRBD2
CARGLAAIYEQYF
TGTGCCAGAGGACTAGCGGCGATCTACGAGCAGTACTTC
>TRBJ1-2|.|TRBV7-2|TRBD1
CATRRTGNSYGYTF
TGTGCCACCCGACGGACAGGGAACTCCTATGGCTACACCTTC